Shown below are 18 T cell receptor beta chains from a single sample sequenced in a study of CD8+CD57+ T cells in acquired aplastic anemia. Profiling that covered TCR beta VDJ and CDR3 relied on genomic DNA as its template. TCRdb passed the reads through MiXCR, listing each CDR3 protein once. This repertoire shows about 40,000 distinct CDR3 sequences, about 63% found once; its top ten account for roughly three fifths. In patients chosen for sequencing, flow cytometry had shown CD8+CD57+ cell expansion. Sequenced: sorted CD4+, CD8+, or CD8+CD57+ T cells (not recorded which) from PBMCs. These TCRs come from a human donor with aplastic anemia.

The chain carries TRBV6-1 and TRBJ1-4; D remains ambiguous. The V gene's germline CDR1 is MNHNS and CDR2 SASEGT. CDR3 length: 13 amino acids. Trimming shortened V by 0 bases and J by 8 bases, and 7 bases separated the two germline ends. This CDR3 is CASSEAYTEKLFF. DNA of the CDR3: TGTGCCAGCAGTGAAGCGTATACGGAAAAACTGTTTTTT.

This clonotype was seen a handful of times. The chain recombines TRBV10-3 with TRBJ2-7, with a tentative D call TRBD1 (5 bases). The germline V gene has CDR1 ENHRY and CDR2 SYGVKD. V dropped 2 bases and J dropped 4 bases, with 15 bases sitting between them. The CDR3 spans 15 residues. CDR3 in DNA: TGTGCCATCAGTGAGGAGACAGCGCCGACTTACGAGCAGTACTTC. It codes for CAISEETAPTYEQYF.

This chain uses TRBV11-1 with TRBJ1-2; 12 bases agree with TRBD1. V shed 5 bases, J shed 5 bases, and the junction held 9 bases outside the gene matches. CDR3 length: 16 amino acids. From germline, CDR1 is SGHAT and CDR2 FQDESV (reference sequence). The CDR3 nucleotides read TGTGCCAGCAGCACCGGGACAGGGGGCTTGAGATATGGCTACACCTTC. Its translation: CASSTGTGGLRYGYTF.

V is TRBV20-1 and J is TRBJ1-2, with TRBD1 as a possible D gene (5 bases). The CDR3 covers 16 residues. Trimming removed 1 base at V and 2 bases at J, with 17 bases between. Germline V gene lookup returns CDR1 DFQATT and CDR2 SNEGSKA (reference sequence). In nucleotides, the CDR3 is TGCAGTGCTAGAGCCCTGGGACGGAGAAAAAACTATGGCTACACCTTC. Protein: CSARALGRRKNYGYTF.

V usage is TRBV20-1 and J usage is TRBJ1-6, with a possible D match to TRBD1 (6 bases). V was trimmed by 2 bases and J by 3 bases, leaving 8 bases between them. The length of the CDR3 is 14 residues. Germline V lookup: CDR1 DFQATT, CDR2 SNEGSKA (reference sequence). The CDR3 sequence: CSARQGIYNSPLHF. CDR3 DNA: TGCAGTGCTAGACAGGGGATCTATAATTCACCCCTCCACTTT.

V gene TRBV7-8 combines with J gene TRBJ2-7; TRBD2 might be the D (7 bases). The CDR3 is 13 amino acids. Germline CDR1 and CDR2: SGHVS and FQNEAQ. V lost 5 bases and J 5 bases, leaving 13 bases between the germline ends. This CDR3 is CASSTDGGHEQYF. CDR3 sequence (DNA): TGTGCCAGCAGCACAGACGGGGGGCACGAGCAGTACTTC.

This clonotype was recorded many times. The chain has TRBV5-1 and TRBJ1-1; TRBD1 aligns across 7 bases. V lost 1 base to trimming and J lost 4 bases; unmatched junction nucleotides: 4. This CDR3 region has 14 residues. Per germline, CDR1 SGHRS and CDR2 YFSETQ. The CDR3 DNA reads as TGCGCCAGCAGCTTGTGGCCAGGGGGCACTGAAGCTTTCTTT. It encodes CASSLWPGGTEAFF.

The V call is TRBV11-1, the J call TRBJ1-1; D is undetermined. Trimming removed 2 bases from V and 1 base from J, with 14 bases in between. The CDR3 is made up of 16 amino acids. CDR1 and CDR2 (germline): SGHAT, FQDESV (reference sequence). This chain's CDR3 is CASSLWPGDGNTEAFF. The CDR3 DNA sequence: TGTGCCAGCAGCTTATGGCCTGGTGACGGGAACACTGAAGCTTTCTTT.

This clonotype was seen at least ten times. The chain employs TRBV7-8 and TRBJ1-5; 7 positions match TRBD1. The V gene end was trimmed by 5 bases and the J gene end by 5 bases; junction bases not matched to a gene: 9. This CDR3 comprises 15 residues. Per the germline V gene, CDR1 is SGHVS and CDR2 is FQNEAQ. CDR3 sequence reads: CASSPQGRPDQPQHF. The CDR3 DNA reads TGTGCCAGCAGCCCACAGGGGCGGCCGGATCAGCCCCAGCATTTT.

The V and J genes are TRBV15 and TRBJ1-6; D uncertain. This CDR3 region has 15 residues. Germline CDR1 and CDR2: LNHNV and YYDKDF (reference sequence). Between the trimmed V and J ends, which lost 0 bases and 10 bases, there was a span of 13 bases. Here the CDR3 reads CATSRDMAGNSPLHF. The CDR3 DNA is TGTGCCACCAGCAGAGATATGGCCGGGAACTCACCCCTCCACTTT.

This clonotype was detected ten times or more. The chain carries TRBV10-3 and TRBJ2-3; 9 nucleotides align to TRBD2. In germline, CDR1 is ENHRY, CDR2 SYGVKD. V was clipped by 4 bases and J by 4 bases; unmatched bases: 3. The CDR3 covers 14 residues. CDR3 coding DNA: TGTGCCATCAGTGCGCGGGGGGGCCCAGATACGCAGTATTTT. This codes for CAISARGGPDTQYF.

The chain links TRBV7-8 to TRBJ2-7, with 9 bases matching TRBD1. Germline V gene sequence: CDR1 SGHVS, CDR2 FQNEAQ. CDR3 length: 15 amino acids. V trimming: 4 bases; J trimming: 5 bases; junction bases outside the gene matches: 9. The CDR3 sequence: CASSSPGQGSHEQYF. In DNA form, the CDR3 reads TGTGCCAGCAGCTCGCCGGGACAGGGATCACACGAGCAGTACTTC. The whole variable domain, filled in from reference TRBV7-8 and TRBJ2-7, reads GAGVSQSPRYKVAKRGQDVALRCDPISGHVSLFWYQQALGQGPEFLTYFQNEAQLDKSGLPSDRFFAERPEGSVSTLKIQRTQQEDSAVYLCASSSPGQGSHEQYFGPGTRLTVT.

The CDR3 sequence is CASSIERGGEQYF. The CDR3 DNA follows: TGTGCCAGTAGTATAGAAAGAGGGGGCGAGCAGTACTTC. This rearrangement joins TRBV19 to TRBJ2-7; maybe TRBD1 (6 bases). Germline CDR1 LNHDA, CDR2 SQIVND (reference sequence). This CDR3 has 13 residues. V lost 0 bases and J 6 bases, leaving 9 bases between the germline ends.

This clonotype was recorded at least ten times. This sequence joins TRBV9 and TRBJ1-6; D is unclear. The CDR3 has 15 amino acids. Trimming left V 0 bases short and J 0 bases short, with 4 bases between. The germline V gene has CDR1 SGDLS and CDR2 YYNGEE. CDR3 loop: CASSVVDSYNSPLHF. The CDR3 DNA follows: TGTGCCAGCAGCGTAGTGGACTCCTATAATTCACCCCTCCACTTT.

For the CDR3, the DNA is TGTGCCAGCAGCAGGGGACAGGGCATTTCCTACGAGCAGTACTTC. Its protein is CASSRGQGISYEQYF. This chain uses TRBV7-9 with TRBJ2-7; 9 positions match TRBD1. The germline V gene encodes CDR1 SEHNR and CDR2 FQNEAQ (reference sequence). The CDR3 is made up of 15 amino acids. Trimming removed 5 bases from V and 1 base from J; junction bases left unmatched: 6.

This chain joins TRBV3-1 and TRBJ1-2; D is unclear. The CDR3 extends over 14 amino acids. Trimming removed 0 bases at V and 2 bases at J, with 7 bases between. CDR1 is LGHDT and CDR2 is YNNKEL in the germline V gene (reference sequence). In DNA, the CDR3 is TGTGCCAGCAGCCAAGACGCGGGGAACTATGGCTACACCTTC. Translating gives CASSQDAGNYGYTF.

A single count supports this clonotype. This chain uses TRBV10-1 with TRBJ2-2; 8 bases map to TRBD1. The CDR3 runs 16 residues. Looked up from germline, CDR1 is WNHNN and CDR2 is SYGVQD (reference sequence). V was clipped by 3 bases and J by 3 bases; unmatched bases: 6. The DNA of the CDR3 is TGCGCCAGCAGTGATATGGGACAGGATGACACCGGGGAGCTGTTTTTT. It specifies CASSDMGQDDTGELFF.

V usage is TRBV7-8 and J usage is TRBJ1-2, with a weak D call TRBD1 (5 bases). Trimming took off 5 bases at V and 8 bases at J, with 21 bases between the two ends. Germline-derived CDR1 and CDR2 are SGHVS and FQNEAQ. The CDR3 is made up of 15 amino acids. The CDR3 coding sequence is TGTGCCAGCAGCCCCTACGGGACGACTAAGGGCGGCTACACCTTC. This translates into CASSPYGTTKGGYTF.